The next 32 T cell receptor beta chains were all read from a single sample in a study of HIV-infected children after antiretroviral therapy interruption. RNA-based 3' RACE libraries used unique molecular identifiers. Each CDR3 protein is one row after TCRdb ran MiXCR on the 3' RACE reads. The sample includes 40,000 or so distinct CDR3 sequences, about 6.5% of them seen just once. Treatment defined: PENTA 11 planned treatment interruption arm or continuous ART arm. The sample here was CD45RA+ CD4+ T cells from PBMCs, pooled from several time points, taken from a donor given antiretroviral therapy, either interrupted or continuous. The subset: naive CD4+ CD45RA+ CD45RO- T cells. The receptors shown here come from a pool of human donors with HIV.

In this sample, this clonotype turned up many times. The chain links TRBV27 to TRBJ1-5, with D perhaps matching TRBD1 (5 bases). Germline assignment: CDR1 MNHEY and CDR2 SMNVEV (reference sequence). The CDR3 contains 14 residues. Trimming removed 3 bases from V and 5 bases from J, with 11 bases in between. The CDR3 DNA follows: TGTGCCAGCAGTTTCCGAGGGGCGGATCAGCCCCAGCATTTT. It yields the protein CASSFRGADQPQHF.

This clonotype was detected many times. This chain uses TRBV12-3 or TRBV12-4 with TRBJ1-6; D is possibly TRBD1 (6 bases). Between the trimmed V and J ends, which lost 3 bases and 9 bases, there was a span of 9 bases. This CDR3 spans 13 amino acids. The CDR3 nucleotides are TGTGCCAGCAGTTTGCCAGGGGCTTCACCCCTCCACTTT. It encodes CASSLPGASPLHF.

The genes are TRBV9 and TRBJ2-1; 10 nucleotides match TRBD2. After removal of 3 bases from V and 7 bases from J, the junction contained 13 bases not matched to a gene. This CDR3 comprises 17 residues. Germline V lookup: CDR1 SGDLS, CDR2 YYNGEE. The CDR3 DNA follows: TGTGCCAGCAGCGATGGACCCGGGGCTAGCGGGAGAAATGAGCAGTTCTTC. Its protein is CASSDGPGASGRNEQFF.

A few counts support this clonotype. The V call is TRBV3-1, the J call TRBJ2-5; D remains unclear. V was trimmed by 5 bases and J by 4 bases, leaving 8 bases between them. The CDR3 covers 12 residues. Germline assignment: CDR1 LGHDT and CDR2 YNNKEL (reference sequence). The CDR3 DNA sequence: TGTGCCAGCAGCTGGGGAAGAGAGACCCAGTACTTC. As protein: CASSWGRETQYF.

This clonotype was found many times. CDR3 sequence reads: CASSPGAPYNEQFF. In nucleotides, the CDR3 is TGTGCCAGCTCACCAGGGGCCCCCTACAATGAGCAGTTCTTC. The rearrangement uses TRBV18 and TRBJ2-1; D possibly corresponds to TRBD1 (5 bases). The CDR3 is 14 amino acids. Trimming shortened V by 2 bases and J by 2 bases, and 7 bases separated the two germline ends. Germline CDR1 reads KGHSH; CDR2 reads LQKENI.

The chain couples TRBV5-1 to TRBJ2-1, with TRBD2 matching 9 bases. Germline CDR1 reads SGHRS; CDR2 reads YFSETQ. V trimming: 4 bases; J trimming: 7 bases; junction bases outside the gene matches: 6. This CDR3 has 14 residues. The CDR3 DNA follows: TGCGCCAGCAGCCGGGGGACTAGCTGGAATGAGCAGTTCTTC. As protein: CASSRGTSWNEQFF.

In DNA, the CDR3 is TGTGCCAGCAGCATCAGAGCGGTGAGCTCCTACGAGCAGTACTTC. Translating it yields CASSIRAVSSYEQYF. This chain links TRBV14 with TRBJ2-7; perhaps TRBD2 as D (5 bases). Germline loops: CDR1 SGHDN, CDR2 FVKESK. V was clipped by 5 bases and J by 0 bases, with 14 bases between them. The CDR3 sequence is 15 residues long.

In this sample, this clonotype turned up a few times. In nucleotides, the CDR3 is TGCAGTGCTCACAGGGGGCAGGGAGAGACCCAGTACTTC. Translation: CSAHRGQGETQYF. V gene TRBV20-1 combines with J gene TRBJ2-5, with TRBD1 identical over 9 bases. V was clipped by 5 bases and J by 4 bases; unmatched bases: 5. CDR1 is DFQATT and CDR2 is SNEGSKA in the germline V gene (reference sequence). This CDR3 region has 13 residues.

This clonotype occurred many times. The chain joins TRBV4-3 to TRBJ2-4, with 9 bases matching TRBD2. The CDR3 extends over 19 amino acids. Per germline, CDR1 LGHNA and CDR2 YSLEER. V lost 0 bases, J lost 4 bases, and 13 bases stayed unmatched. CDR3 bases: TGCGCCAGCAGCCAAGACGTTAGGGCTAGCGGGGAGAGTAAAAACATTCAGTACTTC. It codes for CASSQDVRASGESKNIQYF.

This clonotype has ten or more counts. This chain connects TRBV20-1 to TRBJ1-1, with D possibly matching TRBD1 (5 bases). The V end lost 2 bases, the J end lost 5 bases, and 12 bases lay between the germline ends. Germline CDR1 reads DFQATT; CDR2 reads SNEGSKA (reference sequence). The length of the CDR3 is 13 residues. DNA for the CDR3: TGCAGTGCTAGATGGGGGGGTCGAACTGAAGCTTTCTTT. Translation: CSARWGGRTEAFF.

In this sample, this clonotype turned up many times. The gene calls are TRBV7-2 and TRBJ2-5; no reliable D call. This CDR3 is 14 amino acids long. CDR1 and CDR2 (germline): SGHTA, FQGNSA. Trimming took off 3 bases at V and 2 bases at J, with 10 bases between the two ends. The CDR3 nucleotides are TGTGCCAGCAGCTTTGGGCTTCGGCAAGAGACCCAGTACTTC. Residues: CASSFGLRQETQYF.

This clonotype was detected ten times or more. The chain carries TRBV20-1 and TRBJ1-6, with D hard to call. Germline V lookup: CDR1 DFQATT, CDR2 SNEGSKA (reference sequence). V was shortened by 6 bases and J by 0 bases, with 12 bases between the two germline ends. The CDR3 spans 15 residues. The CDR3 DNA sequence: TGCAGTGCGTACCAAGAACACTCCTATAATTCACCCCTCCACTTT. It yields the protein CSAYQEHSYNSPLHF.

The sample holds a few counts of this clonotype. The gene calls are TRBV6-5 and TRBJ2-6; D unclear. Trimming left V 0 bases short and J 0 bases short, with 9 bases between. The CDR3 runs to 17 residues. CDR1 is MNHEY and CDR2 is SVGAGI in the germline V gene. The chain's CDR3 is CASSYSTVNSGANVLTF. The CDR3 coding sequence is TGTGCCAGCAGTTACTCGACGGTGAACTCTGGGGCCAACGTCCTGACTTTC.

This chain joins TRBV20-1 and TRBJ2-7; 8 bases align to TRBD2. Trimming at V came to 3 bases and at J to 4 bases, leaving 14 bases not matched to a gene. The CDR3 is 16 amino acids. The V gene's germline CDR1 is DFQATT and CDR2 SNEGSKA (reference sequence). Written as DNA, the CDR3 is TGCAGTGCTAGCCGACCTATGTCCGGGGGGGCTTACGAGCAGTACTTC. Its protein product is CSASRPMSGGAYEQYF.

In its sample, this clonotype was seen a few times. The V and J genes are TRBV6-5 and TRBJ1-3, with D unclear. CDR1 and CDR2 from the germline V gene are MNHEY and SVGAGI. Trimming removed 4 bases at V and 0 bases at J, with 7 bases between. This CDR3 comprises 14 residues. The CDR3 DNA is TGTGCCAGCAGTTCTAGAGCCTCTGGAAACACCATATATTTT. Encoded protein: CASSSRASGNTIYF.

The V call is TRBV6-1, the J call TRBJ1-1; 9 nucleotides agree with TRBD1. From germline, CDR1 is MNHNS and CDR2 SASEGT. V dropped 3 bases and J dropped 14; count of bases not matched to a gene: 16. The CDR3 is 15 residues long. CDR3 sequence (DNA): TGTGCCAGCAGTGATAGGGGACAGGGCGACACAGAAGTCTTCTTT. It specifies CASSDRGQGDTEVFF.

In its sample, this clonotype was seen many times. The CDR3 DNA is TGTGCCTGGAGTATGCTTATACAAGAGACCCAGTACTTC. This translates into CAWSMLIQETQYF. The genes are TRBV30 and TRBJ2-5; unclear D gene. The germline gives CDR1 GTSNPN, CDR2 SVGIG (reference sequence). This CDR3 has 13 amino acids. V was shortened by 2 bases and J by 2 bases, with 9 bases between the two germline ends.

This clonotype was counted at least ten times. The chain employs TRBV29-1 and TRBJ2-3; TRBD2 matches at 12 bases. The germline gives CDR1 SQVTM, CDR2 ANQGSEA. The CDR3 loop spans 14 amino acids. The J segment lost 4 bases and the V segment lost 5 bases, leaving 4 bases of the junction unmatched. The CDR3 nucleotides read TGCAGCGTTAAGACTAGCGGGGGTGCAGATACGCAGTATTTT. It yields the protein CSVKTSGGADTQYF.

This clonotype was recorded at least ten times. The chain joins TRBV7-2 to TRBJ2-7; D perhaps matches TRBD1 (5 bases). V was shortened by 2 bases and J by 4 bases, with 12 bases between the two germline ends. Germline assignment: CDR1 SGHTA and CDR2 FQGNSA. The CDR3 consists of 14 residues. CDR3 sequence reads: CASSLLQVSYEQYF. The DNA for the CDR3 is TGTGCCAGCAGCTTATTACAGGTTTCGTACGAGCAGTACTTC.

V is TRBV5-1 and J is TRBJ1-3, with D perhaps matching TRBD1 (6 bases). Germline assignment: CDR1 SGHRS and CDR2 YFSETQ. This CDR3 has 16 residues. Trimming shortened V by 1 base and J by 0 bases, and 11 bases separated the two germline ends. In DNA form, the CDR3 reads TGCGCCAGCAGCTTGATCGCGACAGGCTCTGGAAACACCATATATTTT. This gives the protein CASSLIATGSGNTIYF.

This clonotype was seen at least ten times. The V call is TRBV6-5, the J call TRBJ2-1; D gene uncertain. The CDR3 length is 15 residues. CDR1 is MNHEY, CDR2 SVGAGI, per germline. V lost 2 bases and J 1 base, leaving 9 bases between the germline ends. The CDR3 DNA sequence: TGTGCCAGCAGTTACGAGGATTCATCCTACAATGAGCAGTTCTTC. This sequence encodes CASSYEDSSYNEQFF.

This clonotype was detected only a few times. The chain is built from TRBV20-1 and TRBJ2-2; 7 nucleotides match TRBD1. The CDR3 runs 14 residues. CDR1 and CDR2 (germline): DFQATT, SNEGSKA (reference sequence). V shed 6 bases, J shed 1 base, and the junction held 5 bases outside the gene matches. CDR3 region: CSAPRQGNTGELFF. The CDR3 DNA sequence: TGCAGTGCCCCACGACAGGGGAACACCGGGGAGCTGTTTTTT.

This clonotype was observed at least ten times. V is TRBV7-2 and J is TRBJ1-1; D uncertain. CDR3 length equals 14 residues. V lost 6 bases to trimming and J lost 6 bases, with 17 bases between them. CDR1 is SGHTA, CDR2 FQGNSA, per germline. CDR3 residues: CASSLANSNAEAFF. The CDR3 nucleotides are TGTGCCAGCAGTCTAGCTAACAGTAACGCTGAAGCTTTCTTT. Drawing the rest from reference TRBV7-2 and TRBJ1-1, the complete variable domain is GAGVSQSPSNKVTEKGKDVELRCDPISGHTALYWYRQSLGQGLEFLIYFQGNSAPDKSGLPSDRFSAERTGGSVSTLTIQRTQQEDSAVYLCASSLANSNAEAFFGQGTRLTVV.

This clonotype occurred a few times. V and J are TRBV19 and TRBJ1-1, with 10 bases matching TRBD1. The CDR3 loop spans 14 amino acids. Germline trimming cut 9 bases from V and 14 bases from J; bases unmatched to any gene: 18. The germline V gene encodes CDR1 LNHDA and CDR2 SQIVND (reference sequence). This chain's CDR3 is CASSQTGGGTEVFF. The CDR3, as DNA: TGTGCCAGCAGCCAGACAGGGGGCGGCACAGAAGTCTTCTTT.

This clonotype was observed many times. The J gene is TRBJ2-7, the V gene TRBV6-2 or TRBV6-3; D gene unclear. Germline CDR1 is MNHEY and CDR2 is SVGEGT. CDR3 size: 12 residues. The V end was cut by 6 bases, the J end by 3 bases, with 9 bases between. The CDR3 bases are TGTGCCAGCAGGCGACGGAACTACGAGCAGTACTTC. Residues: CASRRRNYEQYF.

The sample holds many counts of this clonotype. This chain joins TRBV5-1 and TRBJ1-1, with TRBD1 as a possible D gene (5 bases). The V gene lost 0 bases and the J gene lost 1 base, with 7 bases spanning the gap. The CDR3 runs 14 residues. From germline, CDR1 is SGHRS and CDR2 YFSETQ. CDR3 sequence: CASSLEGQNTEAFF. The CDR3 DNA reads as TGCGCCAGCAGCTTGGAAGGACAGAACACTGAAGCTTTCTTT.

This clonotype was seen only a few times. V usage is TRBV20-1 and J usage is TRBJ1-6, with D possibly TRBD1 on 5 matching bases. The germline CDR1 and CDR2 sequences are DFQATT and SNEGSKA (reference sequence). The CDR3 consists of 14 residues. The V end was cut by 6 bases, the J end by 3 bases, with 12 bases between. The CDR3 DNA reads TGCAGTGCAGGGCAGGGTAGCTATAATTCACCCCTCCACTTT. Protein sequence: CSAGQGSYNSPLHF.

The chain uses TRBV19 and TRBJ2-1, with TRBD2 identical over 15 bases. In germline, CDR1 is LNHDA, CDR2 SQIVND (reference sequence). Losses at the gene ends were 5 bases for V and 3 bases for J; bases not matched to a gene: 11. CDR3 length equals 19 residues. The CDR3 loop is CASSFTPGTSGRIYNEQFF. The CDR3, as DNA: TGTGCCAGTAGTTTCACGCCCGGGACTAGCGGGAGGATCTACAATGAGCAGTTCTTC.

This clonotype has at least ten counts. J is TRBJ2-7 and V is TRBV28, with 7 bases that match TRBD1. CDR1 is MDHEN, CDR2 SYDVKM, per germline. The junction had 0 bases not matched to a gene; V was cut back by 8 bases and J by 5 bases. CDR3 size: 10 residues. The CDR3 DNA reads as TGTGCCAGCCAGGGGGACGAGCAGTACTTC. This gives the protein CASQGDEQYF.

This clonotype has ten or more counts. This rearrangement joins TRBV12-3 or TRBV12-4 to TRBJ1-2, with no clear D. V was clipped by 4 bases and J by 5 bases, with 5 bases between them. The CDR3 runs to 11 residues. CDR3 sequence reads: CASSSQYGYTF. The CDR3 nucleotides are TGTGCCAGCAGTTCTCAATATGGCTACACCTTC.

As concerns this clonotype: A much bigger clone sits one base away, suggesting this may be a read error. The rearrangement uses TRBV9 and TRBJ1-1, with a possible D match to TRBD1 (6 bases). Looked up from germline, CDR1 is SGDLS and CDR2 is YYNGEE. V gave up 5 bases and J gave up 0 bases, with 8 bases separating them. This CDR3 has 13 amino acids. This CDR3 reads CASRGQLNTEAFF. CDR3 nucleotide sequence: TGTGCCAGCAGAGGACAGTTGAACACTGAAGCTTTCTTT.

This clonotype ranks as medium-sized. DNA for the CDR3: TGTGCCACCAGTGATTCGGTCGGGTCCACTGAAGCTTTCTTT. Amino acids: CATSDSVGSTEAFF. The rearrangement joins TRBV24-1 to TRBJ1-1; D ambiguous. CDR1 is KGHDR and CDR2 is SFDVKD in the germline V gene. The CDR3 consists of 14 residues. V was clipped by 2 bases and J by 4 bases, with 10 bases between them.